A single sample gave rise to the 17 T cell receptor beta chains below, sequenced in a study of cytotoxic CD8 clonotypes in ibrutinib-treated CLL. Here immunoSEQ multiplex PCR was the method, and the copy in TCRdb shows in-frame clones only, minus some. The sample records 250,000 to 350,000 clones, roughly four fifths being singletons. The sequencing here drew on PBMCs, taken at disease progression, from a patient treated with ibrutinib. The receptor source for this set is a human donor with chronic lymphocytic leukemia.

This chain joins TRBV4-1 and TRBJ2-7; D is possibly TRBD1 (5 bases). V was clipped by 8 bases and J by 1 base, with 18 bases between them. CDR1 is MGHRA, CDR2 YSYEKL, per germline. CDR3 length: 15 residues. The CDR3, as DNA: TGCGCCAGCGCCTCTTTTATGGGGCGATCCTACGAGCAGTACTTC. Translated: CASASFMGRSYEQYF.

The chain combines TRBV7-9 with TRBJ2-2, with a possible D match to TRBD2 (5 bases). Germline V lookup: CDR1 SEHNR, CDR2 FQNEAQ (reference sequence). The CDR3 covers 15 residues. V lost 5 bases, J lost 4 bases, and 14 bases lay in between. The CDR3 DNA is TGTGCCAGCAGCCCGTCGGCGGGTCGCACCGGGGAGCTGTTTTTT. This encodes CASSPSAGRTGELFF.

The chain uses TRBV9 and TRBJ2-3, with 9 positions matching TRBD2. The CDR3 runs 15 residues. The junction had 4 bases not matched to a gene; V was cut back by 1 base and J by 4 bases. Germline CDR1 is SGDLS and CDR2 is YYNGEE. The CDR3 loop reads CASSVSSGSSDTQYF. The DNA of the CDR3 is TGTGCCAGCAGCGTAAGTAGCGGGAGTTCAGATACGCAGTATTTT.

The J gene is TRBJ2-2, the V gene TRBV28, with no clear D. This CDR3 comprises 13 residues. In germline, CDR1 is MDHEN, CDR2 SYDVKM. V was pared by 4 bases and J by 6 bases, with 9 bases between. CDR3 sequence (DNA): TGTGCCAGCAGTTCTTATGCGTCCGGGGAGCTGTTTTTT. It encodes CASSSYASGELFF.

Here the CDR3 reads CASSSGLTGASYEQYF. In nucleotides, the CDR3 is TGTGCCAGCAGCTCGGGACTTACGGGGGCCTCCTACGAGCAGTACTTC. The chain carries TRBV5-6 and TRBJ2-7, with D tentatively TRBD1 or TRBD2 (6 bases each). In germline, CDR1 is SGHDT, CDR2 YYEEEE. V gave up 3 bases and J gave up 0 bases, with 16 bases separating them. This CDR3 spans 16 amino acids.

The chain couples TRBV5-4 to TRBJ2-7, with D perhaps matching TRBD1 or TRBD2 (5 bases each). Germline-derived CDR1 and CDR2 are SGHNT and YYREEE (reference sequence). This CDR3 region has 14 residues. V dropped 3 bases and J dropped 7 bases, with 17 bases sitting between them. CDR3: CASSSGTPGREQYF. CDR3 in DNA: TGTGCCAGCAGCTCCGGGACCCCGGGGCGGGAGCAGTACTTC.

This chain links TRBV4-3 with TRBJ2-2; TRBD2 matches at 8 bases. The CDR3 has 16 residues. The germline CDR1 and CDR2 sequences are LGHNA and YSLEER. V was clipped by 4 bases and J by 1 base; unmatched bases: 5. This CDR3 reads CASSPPGGLNTGELFF. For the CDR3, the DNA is TGCGCCAGCAGCCCACCGGGGGGGCTGAACACCGGGGAGCTGTTTTTT.

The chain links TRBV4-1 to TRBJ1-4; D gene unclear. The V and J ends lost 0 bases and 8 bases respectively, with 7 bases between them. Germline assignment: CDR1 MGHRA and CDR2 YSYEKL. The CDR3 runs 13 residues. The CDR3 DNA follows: TGCGCCAGCAGCCAAGATTTCGCGGAAAAACTGTTTTTT. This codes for CASSQDFAEKLFF.

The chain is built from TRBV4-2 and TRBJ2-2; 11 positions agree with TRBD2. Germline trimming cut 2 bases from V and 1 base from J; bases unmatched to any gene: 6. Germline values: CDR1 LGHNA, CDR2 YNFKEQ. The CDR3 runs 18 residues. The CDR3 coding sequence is TGTGCCAGCAGCCAAATGGTTAGCGGGAGGGTGAACACCGGGGAGCTGTTTTTT. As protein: CASSQMVSGRVNTGELFF.

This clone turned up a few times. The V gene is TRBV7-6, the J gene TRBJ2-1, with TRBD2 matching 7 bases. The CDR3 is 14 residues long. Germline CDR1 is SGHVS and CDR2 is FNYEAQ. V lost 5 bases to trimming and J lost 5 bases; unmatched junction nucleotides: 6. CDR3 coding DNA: TGTGCCAGCAGCCCGACTAGCAGGCACAATGAGCAGTTCTTC. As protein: CASSPTSRHNEQFF. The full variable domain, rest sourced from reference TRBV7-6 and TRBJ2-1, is GAGVSQSPRYKVTKRGQDVALRCDPISGHVSLYWYRQALGQGPEFLTYFNYEAQQDKSGLPNDRFSAERPEGSISTLTIQRTEQRDSAMYRCASSPTSRHNEQFFGPGTRLTVL.

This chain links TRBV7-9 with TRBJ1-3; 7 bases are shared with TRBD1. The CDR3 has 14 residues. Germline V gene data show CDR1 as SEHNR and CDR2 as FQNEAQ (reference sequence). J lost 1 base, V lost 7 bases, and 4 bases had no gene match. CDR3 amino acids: CASKGGLSGNTIYF. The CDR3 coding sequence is TGTGCCAGCAAAGGGGGCTTGTCTGGAAACACCATATATTTT.

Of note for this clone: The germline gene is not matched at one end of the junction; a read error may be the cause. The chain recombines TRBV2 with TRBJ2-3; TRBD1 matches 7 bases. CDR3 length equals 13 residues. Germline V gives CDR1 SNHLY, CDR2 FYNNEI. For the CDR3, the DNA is TGCGCCAAGCGGACAGGAGGCACAGATACGCAGTATTTT. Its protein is CAKRTGGTDTQYF.

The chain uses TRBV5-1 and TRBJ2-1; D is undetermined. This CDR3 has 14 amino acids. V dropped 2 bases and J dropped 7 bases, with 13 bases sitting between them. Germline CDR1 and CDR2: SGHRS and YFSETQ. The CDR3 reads CASSLGDPSNEQFF. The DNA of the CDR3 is TGCGCCAGCAGCTTAGGAGACCCCAGTAATGAGCAGTTCTTC.

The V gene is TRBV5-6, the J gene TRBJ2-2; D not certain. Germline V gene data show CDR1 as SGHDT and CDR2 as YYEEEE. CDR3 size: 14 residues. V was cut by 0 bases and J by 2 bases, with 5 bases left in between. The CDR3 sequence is CASSLGQNTGELFF. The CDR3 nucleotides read TGTGCCAGCAGCTTGGGGCAAAACACCGGGGAGCTGTTTTTT.

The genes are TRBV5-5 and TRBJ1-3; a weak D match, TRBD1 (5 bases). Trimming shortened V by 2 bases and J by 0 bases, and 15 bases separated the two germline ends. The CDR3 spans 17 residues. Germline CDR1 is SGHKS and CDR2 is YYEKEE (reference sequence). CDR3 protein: CASSFYRQQGSGNTIYF. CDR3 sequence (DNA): TGTGCCAGCAGCTTTTATCGACAGCAAGGCTCTGGAAACACCATATATTTT.

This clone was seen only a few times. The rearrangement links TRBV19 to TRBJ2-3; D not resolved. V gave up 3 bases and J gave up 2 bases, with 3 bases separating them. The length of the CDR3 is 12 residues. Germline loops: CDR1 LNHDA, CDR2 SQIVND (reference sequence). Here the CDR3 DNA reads TGTGCCAGTAGTATTCACACAGATACGCAGTATTTT. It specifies CASSIHTDTQYF.

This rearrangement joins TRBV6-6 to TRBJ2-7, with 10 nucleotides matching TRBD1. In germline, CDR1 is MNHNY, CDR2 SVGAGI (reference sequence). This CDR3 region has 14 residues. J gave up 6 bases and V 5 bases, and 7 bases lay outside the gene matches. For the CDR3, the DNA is TGTGCCAGCAGTCGGACAGGGGGAAGAGGCGAGCAGTACTTC. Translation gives CASSRTGGRGEQYF.